These 18 T cell receptor beta chains were all obtained from the same sample, sequenced in a study of shared clonotypes between healthy human individuals. Using immunoSEQ multiplex PCR, the repertoire was profiled, and TCRdb retains in-frame clones only, with some absent. Seen here are approximately 400,000 clones, just over 95% observed once, and the top ten hold about 0.34%. Sample: memory CD8+ T cells sorted from blood. The subset here: CD45RO+ cells pooled with CCR7-negative TemRA cells. Every receptor here comes from a man under 40 in good health.

This chain joins TRBV2 and TRBJ1-1; the D gene is possibly TRBD1 (6 bases). V was clipped by 4 bases and J by 4 bases, with 19 bases between them. Germline V CDR1 and CDR2: SNHLY, FYNNEI. The CDR3 spans 16 residues. The CDR3 DNA sequence: TGTGCCAGCAGTGTGGGGGCTTCGGGGGCAGGCACTGAAGCTTTCTTT. The encoded protein is CASSVGASGAGTEAFF.

The J gene is TRBJ1-4, the V gene TRBV28; TRBD1 is a possible D gene (6 bases). In germline, CDR1 is MDHEN, CDR2 SYDVKM. The CDR3 has 15 amino acids. V shed 5 bases and J shed 0 bases, with 10 bases lying between them. The DNA of the CDR3 is TGTGCCAGCAGTGGGGGGGCGGCAACTAATGAAAAACTGTTTTTT. It codes for CASSGGAATNEKLFF.

CDR3 region: CASSLGISNTGELFF. The CDR3 coding sequence is TGTGCCAGCAGCTTGGGAATATCAAACACCGGGGAGCTGTTTTTT. V and J are TRBV5-8 and TRBJ2-2; no clear D gene. CDR3 length: 15 amino acids. Germline V gene lookup returns CDR1 SGHTS and CDR2 YDEGEE. V shed 0 bases and J shed 2 bases, with 8 bases lying between them.

Here the CDR3 reads CASSPTWAKLQETQYF. The CDR3 DNA reads as TGTGCCAGCAGCCCCACCTGGGCAAAATTACAAGAGACCCAGTACTTC. The chain joins TRBV28 to TRBJ2-5; D gene unclear. This CDR3 has 16 residues. Germline lookup yields CDR1 MDHEN and CDR2 SYDVKM. V lost 6 bases and J lost 2, with 19 bases in between.

The chain combines TRBV25-1 with TRBJ2-3, with a possible D match to TRBD1 (5 bases). This CDR3 comprises 16 residues. Between the trimmed V and J ends, which lost 5 bases and 1 base, there was a span of 16 bases. Germline values: CDR1 MGHDK, CDR2 SYGVNS. The CDR3 nucleotides read TGTGCCAGCAGTCCTAAACAGGTCTATGGCACAGATACGCAGTATTTT. Translated: CASSPKQVYGTDTQYF.

This rearrangement joins TRBV2 to TRBJ2-1; 8 bases line up with TRBD2. Germline V gives CDR1 SNHLY, CDR2 FYNNEI. With V trimmed by 4 bases and J by 6 bases, 8 bases remained unmatched. The CDR3 has 15 amino acids. The CDR3 reads CASSGREGLGNEQFF. For the CDR3, the DNA is TGTGCCAGCAGTGGTCGGGAGGGCCTAGGCAATGAGCAGTTCTTC.

This chain uses TRBV13 with TRBJ2-1; 7 nucleotides match TRBD2. V dropped 1 base and J dropped 4; count of bases not matched to a gene: 7. Germline assignment: CDR1 PRHDT and CDR2 FYEKMQ (reference sequence). The CDR3 spans 16 residues. CDR3 nucleotide sequence: TGTGCCAGCAGCTTAGTATGGCGGGAGAGGTACAATGAGCAGTTCTTC. Amino acids: CASSLVWRERYNEQFF. The variable domain in full, with the rest retrieved from reference TRBV13 and TRBJ2-1, is AAGVIQSPRHLIKEKRETATLKCYPIPRHDTVYWYQQGPGQDPQFLISFYEKMQSDKGSIPDRFSAQQFSDYHSELNMSSLELGDSALYFCASSLVWRERYNEQFFGPGTRLTVL.

This clone was observed a single time. The chain employs TRBV28 and TRBJ1-2, with 9 bases identical to TRBD1. The CDR3 contains 16 residues. CDR1 and CDR2 (germline): MDHEN, SYDVKM. V shed 3 bases, J shed 5 bases, and the junction held 10 bases outside the gene matches. The CDR3 region has the DNA TGTGCCAGCAGTTTTACAGGGACAGGGAGTGCGTATGGCTACACCTTC. Protein sequence: CASSFTGTGSAYGYTF.

The chain joins TRBV5-1 to TRBJ2-7; TRBD2 might be the D (5 bases). This CDR3 has 16 amino acids. V was cut by 0 bases and J by 0 bases, with 13 bases left in between. Per the germline V gene, CDR1 is SGHRS and CDR2 is YFSETQ. Written as DNA, the CDR3 is TGCGCCAGCAGCTTGGGGTCTAGCACAAGCTCCTACGAGCAGTACTTC. Its protein is CASSLGSSTSSYEQYF.

The rearrangement links TRBV7-9 to TRBJ2-2; 7 bases are a match to TRBD2. The junction had 7 bases not matched to a gene; V was cut back by 5 bases and J by 1 base. Germline loops: CDR1 SEHNR, CDR2 FQNEAQ (reference sequence). The CDR3 is made up of 16 amino acids. The CDR3 DNA is TGTGCCAGCAGCCCATCCCTAGCGGTGAACACCGGGGAGCTGTTTTTT. It yields the protein CASSPSLAVNTGELFF.

The rearrangement joins TRBV5-1 to TRBJ2-1, with no clear D. Trimming removed 0 bases at V and 5 bases at J, with 9 bases between. Germline CDR1 SGHRS, CDR2 YFSETQ. CDR3 length: 14 residues. This chain's CDR3 is CASSLGRTNNEQFF. In nucleotides, the CDR3 is TGCGCCAGCAGCTTGGGACGCACAAACAATGAGCAGTTCTTC.

The genes are TRBV7-3 and TRBJ2-1, with a tentative D call TRBD1 (6 bases). This CDR3 has 14 residues. Germline V CDR1 and CDR2: SGHTA, FQGTGA. Trimming removed 9 bases from V and 5 bases from J, with 17 bases in between. As DNA, the CDR3 is TGTGCCAGTGCTCCTGGGACAAACCACAATGAGCAGTTCTTC. Amino acids: CASAPGTNHNEQFF.

The V and J genes are TRBV19 and TRBJ1-1, with 7 bases aligning to TRBD1. CDR3 length equals 15 residues. Germline V gene sequence: CDR1 LNHDA, CDR2 SQIVND (reference sequence). V shed 1 base and J 3 bases; nucleotides not matched to a gene: 5. CDR3 in amino acids: CASSIAGTVYTEAFF. In nucleotides, the CDR3 is TGTGCCAGTAGTATAGCAGGGACAGTTTACACTGAAGCTTTCTTT.

The rearrangement joins TRBV13 to TRBJ2-3; 9 bases are shared with TRBD1. The CDR3 loop spans 16 amino acids. V shed 2 bases, J shed 4 bases, and the junction held 7 bases outside the gene matches. Germline V gene data show CDR1 as PRHDT and CDR2 as FYEKMQ (reference sequence). CDR3 loop: CASSLTRDRVPDTQYF. CDR3 in DNA: TGTGCCAGCAGCTTAACCCGGGACAGGGTCCCAGATACGCAGTATTTT.

This chain uses TRBV7-9 with TRBJ1-3, with D uncertain. The CDR3 is 13 residues long. Germline-derived CDR1 and CDR2 are SEHNR and FQNEAQ (reference sequence). The V end was cut by 0 bases, the J end by 0 bases, with 0 bases between. The CDR3: CASSLASGNTIYF. The DNA for the CDR3 is TGTGCCAGCAGCTTAGCCTCTGGAAACACCATATATTTT.

The chain recombines TRBV6-4 with TRBJ2-4, with no clear D. The germline V and J ends were trimmed by 2 bases and 10 bases, with 0 bases remaining between them. Germline V gene data show CDR1 as MRHNA and CDR2 as SNTAGT. The CDR3 is made up of 9 amino acids. CDR3 protein: CASSDIQYF. For the CDR3, the DNA is TGTGCCAGCAGTGACATTCAGTACTTC.

The V call is TRBV28, the J call TRBJ1-5; possibly TRBD1 for D (6 bases). Between the trimmed V and J ends, which lost 5 bases and 1 base, there was a span of 6 bases. Germline values: CDR1 MDHEN, CDR2 SYDVKM. This CDR3 has 13 amino acids. CDR3 DNA sequence: TGTGCCAGCAGTGGACAGAGCAATCAGCCCCAGCATTTT. Residues: CASSGQSNQPQHF.

On this clone itself: The same CDR3 can be traced to other DNA sequences in this sample. This sequence joins TRBV9 and TRBJ2-5; possible D gene TRBD2, 5 bases. The CDR3 length is 13 residues. V gave up 2 bases and J gave up 2 bases, with 7 bases separating them. CDR1 is SGDLS and CDR2 is YYNGEE in the germline V gene. CDR3 DNA sequence: TGTGCCAGCAGCGTGGACTTTCAAGAGACCCAGTACTTC. Translation: CASSVDFQETQYF.